The sequence of this TCR beta chain was determined in a study of cytomegalovirus exposure and HLA in healthy donors. Study-level information: Of the donors genotyped, several hundred in all, 65% to 90% fell in the Caucasian-associated ancestry cluster.

V shed 4 bases and J 3 bases; nucleotides not matched to a gene: 6. Germline V gene sequence: CDR1 SGHDT, CDR2 YYEEEE. The CDR3 sequence is 14 residues long. It was with 60 Vbeta and 13 Jbeta primers that the PCR ran. Some clones are missing from TCRdb's copy, which holds only in-frame ones; the method was immunoSEQ multiplex PCR. The data hold over 150,000 clones, with about 90% observed a single time. Each donor's status was that of a healthy bone marrow donor. V is TRBV5-6 and J is TRBJ2-7; TRBD2 matches at 8 bases. What was sequenced was PBMCs. The receptor's source is a girl under three years old in good health and CMV-seronegative. The DNA of the CDR3 is TGTGCCAGCAGCCCCCAGCGGGAGCACTACGAGCAGTACTTC. Protein product: CASSPQREHYEQYF.